Presented here are 5 T cell receptor beta chains from one specimen sequenced in a study of HIV-infected patients and healthy controls. Whole blood was used without fractionation, so all unsorted peripheral T cells were included. Reverse transcription used roughly 450 ng RNA and constant-region primers for alpha and beta. Separate chain-specific third strand synthesis with multiplexing indices produced the alpha and beta libraries. TCRdb itself ran the 5' RACE reads through MiXCR, one entry per CDR3 protein. Counted here are around 20,000 distinct CDR3 sequences, approximately 9.1% occurring once; the ten biggest clones make up approximately 5.9%. Sequencing was performed on blood. The receptors originated from an adult in good health.

This clonotype appeared a few times. The genes are TRBV3-1 and TRBJ1-1, with 7 bases lining up with TRBD1. V was pared by 3 bases and J by 1 base, with 2 bases of the junction left unmatched. Germline lookup yields CDR1 LGHDT and CDR2 YNNKEL (reference sequence). This CDR3 spans 14 amino acids. The CDR3 coding sequence is TGTGCCAGCAGCCAGAGACAGGGGAACACTGAAGCTTTCTTT. The encoded protein is CASSQRQGNTEAFF.

This clonotype is medium-sized. The J gene is TRBJ2-5, the V gene TRBV10-3; D ambiguous. Trimming took 1 base from V and 0 from J, leaving 0 bases between them. The CDR3 covers 12 residues. Germline V gene data show CDR1 as ENHRY and CDR2 as SYGVKD. CDR3 nucleotides: TGTGCCATCAGTGAGTACCAAGAGACCCAGTACTTC. Its translation: CAISEYQETQYF.

This clonotype showed up many times. The chain links TRBV19 to TRBJ2-6; D gene ambiguous. Germline values: CDR1 LNHDA, CDR2 SQIVND (reference sequence). Trimming removed 9 bases from V and 0 bases from J, with 18 bases in between. This CDR3 region has 17 residues. CDR3 protein: CASLDRRQSSGANVLTF. CDR3 in DNA: TGTGCCAGCCTAGACCGCCGCCAGAGCTCTGGGGCCAACGTCCTGACTTTC.

In this sample, this clonotype is medium-sized (0.01 to 0.1%). The chain couples TRBV5-6 to TRBJ2-2; D is ambiguous. Germline CDR1 reads SGHDT; CDR2 reads YYEEEE. V was clipped by 4 bases and J by 0 bases, with 7 bases between them. The CDR3 contains 14 residues. For the CDR3, the DNA is TGTGCCAGCAGCCTAGGACCGAACACCGGGGAGCTGTTTTTT. Amino acid sequence: CASSLGPNTGELFF.

This clonotype is judged medium-sized. The rearrangement uses TRBV28 and TRBJ1-6, with D unresolved. The CDR3 consists of 14 residues. Deletions cut 4 bases from V and 1 base from J, with 5 bases between. Germline V CDR1 and CDR2: MDHEN, SYDVKM. The DNA of the CDR3 is TGTGCCAGCAGTTCCCGATCCTATAATTCACCCCTCCACTTT. It encodes CASSSRSYNSPLHF.